This TCR beta chain emerged from a study of T cells in Graves' hyperthyroidism and ophthalmopathy (dated by TCRdb to between 2018 and 2021). General notes on the study: Peripheral blood samples were taken at the time of initial diagnosis, prior to any treatment. To identify TCR V-J signatures that set the groups apart, the researchers used a discovery cohort of 95 to 100 patients, made up of around 42 with Graves' ophthalmopathy and some 58 with stable Graves' hyperthyroidism. Prospective prediction of ophthalmopathy was tested in an independent validation cohort consisting of 18 hyperthyroidism patients and approximately 16 patients who later progressed to ophthalmopathy. For training and testing, the roughly 100 patients in the discovery cohort were randomly divided in a 7:3 ratio. In more than five Graves' hyperthyroidism patients, the study also compared T-cell repertoires from thyroid tissue with T-cell repertoires from blood. After sampling, hyperthyroidism patients received methimazole starting at 30 mg daily, and ophthalmopathy patients received high-dose intravenous methylprednisolone. The paper reports TCR Vbeta CDR3 sequencing of over 130 peripheral blood samples: 43 ophthalmopathy, 70 to 85 hyperthyroidism and approximately 17 progressor patients. General study outcomes and caveats: Sample size was not statistically predetermined, and blinding of investigators to group allocation was not performed. Most expanded thyroid clonotypes (frequency above 0.001) were also detected in blood, a finding suggesting that blood repertoires may reflect thyroid immune responses. In validation, progression to ophthalmopathy was predicted by the model with 70.59% sensitivity and roughly 76% specificity, a median of about 6.8 months before onset. Ophthalmopathy was separated from stable hyperthyroidism by a 13 V-J signature model, with around 90% sensitivity and approximately 81% specificity obtained in cross-validation and 80%/75% obtained in testing.

This clonotype was counted at least ten times. Its binding antigen is unknown. Within one base of it there is no much larger clone, and no base qualities were kept. Moderately to severely active disease, a Clinical Activity Score of at least 3, a NOSPECS grade of at least 4, and a duration under 3 months were present in ophthalmopathy patients. Exclusion was applied to patients with uncontrolled infections, other autoimmune diseases, pregnancy or lactation. Diagnoses were established on the basis of clinical symptoms, serum thyroxine and TRAb, thyroid ultrasound, and orbital computed tomography. Ficoll-Paque density gradient centrifugation was used to isolate PBMCs from about 10 ml of fresh peripheral blood. Trizol reagent was used to extract total RNA, and RNA quality was then checked on an Agilent 2100 Bioanalyzer. Amplification of TCR beta CDR3 regions was carried out from RNA transcripts. For the first round of RT-PCR on the TCR CDR3, the HTBI primer set was used together with the Qiagen OneStep RT-PCR kit. A second multiplex PCR round built the libraries, followed by size selection and purification. Libraries were sequenced paired-end with 100 bp reads on an Illumina HiSeq2000. The study's processing was this. Raw data were processed with SOAPnuke, discarding reads with adapters, uncalled bases, mean Phred below 15, or no exact constant-primer or identifier match. High-quality paired reads were merged with COPE v1.2.5, and unique nucleotide sequences were defined as clonotypes. MiTCR v1.1 was used to align clonotypes to the IMGT TRBV, TRBD and TRBJ reference segments. Only V-J combinations with frequency above 0.0001, covering approximately 99% of repertoires, were analysed. The TCS score was defined as the ratio of F50 (clonal expansion) to E x V (chaos), calculated using BLOSUM62-based TCRdist between CDR3 peptides within each V-J. Welch's t-statistics and random forest reduced fewer than 600 V-J features to around 14, which were used in a naive Bayes classifier (R e1071). The public reads were run again by TCRdb, first through fastp at Q25 and then through MiXCR, and only productive beta chains were kept. Each CDR3 protein gets just one entry, which takes the most common genes and DNA from the rows behind it. The V and J calls reflect TCRdb's pipeline rather than the authors' work. The sample table shows about 500,000 distinct CDR3 sequences, and roughly a sixth are seen once. 25% to 30% of the sample is held by the ten biggest clonotypes.

The sequenced sample was blood. The receptor comes from a woman aged 25 to 45 with Graves' ophthalmopathy.

The CDR3 region: CASSQVAVTYEQYF. The DNA sequence is given as TGTGCCAGCAGCCAAGTGGCGGTAACCTACGAGCAGTACTTC. The rearrangement joined TRBV3-1 to TRBJ2-7, with the D gene too uncertain to name. Including cysteine and phenylalanine, the CDR3 has 14 amino acids. The CDR3 DNA has 42 bases and is translated from base 1. The V and J ends are trimmed by 1 base and 2 bases, leaving 9 bases between them. CDR1 and CDR2 are drawn from the germline V gene (reference sequence): LGHDT, YNNKEL.